This TCR beta chain was retrieved from a study of metastatic and nonmetastatic thyroid tumors. Study-wide background: Malignant and benign thyroid patients had repertoires compared in peripheral blood and tumor or nodule tissue. Study-level points and caveats: Within blood and tumor, benign nodules reportedly had significantly lower TCR beta diversity than malignant thyroid tumors did.

CDR3 length equals 15 residues. The germline CDR1 and CDR2 sequences are SGHAT and FQDESV (reference sequence). Among the patients, none had received any treatment before thyroid surgery. Original methodology: It was from CDR3 differences across clinicopathological groups that a distant-metastasis classifier for papillary thyroid cancer was built. Via MiXCR, TCRdb re-called the PCR reads. TCRdb, rather than the study authors, made the V and J calls. This sample has around 40,000 clones, with roughly 25% found just once. This clone showed up just a few times. Its target is unknown. The junction shows a germline mismatch at one end, possibly a read error.

This receptor was obtained from a female donor with papillary thyroid cancer or a benign thyroid nodule (not recorded which). Some clones in this sample may be carry-over from other donors' samples. Specimen: blood. The chain carries TRBV11-1 and TRBJ2-1, with 12 bases that match TRBD2. In nucleotides, the CDR3 is TGTGCCAGCAGCCCTAGCGGGGGGGTGATAAATGAGCAGTCCTTC. Translating gives CASSPSGGVINEQSF.